A selection of T cell receptor beta chains follows, all from one sample in a study of blood T cells in healthy people across ages. From the 5' RACE reads, TCRdb called clonotypes with MiXCR, one entry per CDR3 protein. The sample carries hundreds of thousands of distinct CDR3 sequences, less than 40% recorded once. Material for sequencing was blood. The receptors shown here come from a woman older than 75 in good health. Both conserved end residues are part of each CDR3.

J gene: TRBJ2-5
V gene: TRBV3-1
CDR3 protein: CASSPLGEVQYF

J gene: TRBJ2-2
V gene: TRBV12-3/TRBV12-4
CDR3 protein: CASSFLPTSNTGELFF

J gene: TRBJ2-1
V gene: TRBV30
CDR3 protein: CAWSVSKNEQFF

J gene: TRBJ2-1
V gene: TRBV10-3
CDR3 protein: CAISGLAGGSSREQFF

J gene: TRBJ2-5
V gene: TRBV15
CDR3 protein: CATSYAGLTAYF

J gene: -
V gene: TRBV18
CDR3 protein: CASSPGIITYNEQYF

J gene: TRBJ2-1
V gene: TRBV5-1
CDR3 protein: CASSISSGSYNEQFF

J gene: TRBJ2-5
V gene: TRBV7-2
CDR3 protein: CASSLASVQETQYF

J gene: TRBJ2-3
V gene: TRBV18
CDR3 protein: CASSRASGRTDTQYF

J gene: -
V gene: TRBV10-3
CDR3 protein: CAISGTGLGEYEQYF

J gene: TRBJ1-1
V gene: TRBV5-1
CDR3 protein: CASSLLPVNTEAFF

J gene: TRBJ1-1
V gene: TRBV11-2
CDR3 protein: CASSLQGAWGGTEAFF

J gene: TRBJ2-5
V gene: TRBV18
CDR3 protein: CASSPTASQETQYF

J gene: TRBJ2-7
V gene: TRBV28
CDR3 protein: CASSLGRAGAYEQYF

J gene: TRBJ2-7
V gene: TRBV10-3
CDR3 protein: CAIKLSRTGANRGEQYF

J gene: TRBJ2-5
V gene: TRBV7-7
CDR3 protein: CASSLAFGTGETQYF

J gene: TRBJ2-5
V gene: TRBV3-1
CDR3 protein: CASSQERSPSGGLASGETQYF

J gene: TRBJ2-3
V gene: TRBV30
CDR3 protein: CACTRVTDTQYF

J gene: TRBJ2-1
V gene: TRBV20-1
CDR3 protein: CSARGGKNDEQFF

J gene: TRBJ2-2
V gene: TRBV5-1
CDR3 protein: CASSAPRTPRAGELFF

J gene: -
V gene: TRBV13
CDR3 protein: CASSPGGWDEQYF

J gene: TRBJ1-2
V gene: TRBV6-4
CDR3 protein: CASGTGHYYGYTF

J gene: TRBJ2-3
V gene: TRBV28
CDR3 protein: CASSLALAGPADTQYF

J gene: TRBJ2-3
V gene: TRBV18
CDR3 protein: CASSPRTGEDTQYF

J gene: TRBJ2-2
V gene: TRBV19
CDR3 protein: CASIPQGASGELFF

J gene: TRBJ2-5
V gene: TRBV7-9
CDR3 protein: CASSTGGHAGETQYF

J gene: TRBJ2-5
V gene: TRBV6-1
CDR3 protein: CASSEEVSGGQETQYF

J gene: TRBJ1-6
V gene: TRBV5-1
CDR3 protein: CASSSGQGGHSPLHF

J gene: TRBJ2-5
V gene: TRBV6-6
CDR3 protein: CASSTRVGETQYF

J gene: TRBJ2-3
V gene: TRBV6-1
CDR3 protein: CASSEARLLRGGDTQYF

J gene: TRBJ2-3
V gene: TRBV7-6
CDR3 protein: CASSLGTGGPTDTQYF